Listed below are T cell receptor beta chains from one sample, sequenced in a study of beta chain features in type 1 diabetes. Repertoires were generated with immunoSEQ multiplex PCR, while TCRdb's copy carries only in-frame clones and drops some. Here the sample spans 250,000 or so clones, about 20% being singletons. The sequenced sample consisted of naive CD4+ T cells from blood. The source of these receptors is a woman in her forties with type 1 diabetes. The CDR3 runs from the conserved cysteine through the conserved F or W. The D gene is left open where the match is weak. A clone size is listed for some rows: how often the clone was seen (once, few, many), or a class if it is expanded.

CDR3	DNA	D	J	size	V
CASSHTTNSYNEQFF	TGCGCCAGCAGCCATACGACTAACTCCTACAATGAGCAGTTCTTC	NA	TRBJ2-1	few	TRBV4-3
CASSLRQTYQPQHF	TGTGCCAGCAGTTTACGACAGACCTATCAGCCCCAGCATTTT	NA	TRBJ1-5	NA	TRBV28
CASRAPGVDTQYF	TGCGCCAGCAGAGCCCCAGGGGTAGATACGCAGTATTTT	NA	TRBJ2-3	NA	TRBV4-1
CASSASGNYYEQYF	TGTGCCAGCAGCGCTAGCGGGAATTACTACGAGCAGTACTTC	TRBD2	TRBJ2-7	NA	TRBV9
CAWSVTSGKETQYF	TGTGCCTGGAGTGTAACTAGCGGTAAAGAGACCCAGTACTTC	TRBD2	TRBJ2-5	few	TRBV30
CASSLGTGGSGYTF	TGTGCCAGCAGCTTAGGGACAGGGGGCTCTGGCTACACCTTC	TRBD1	TRBJ1-2	NA	TRBV7-3
CASSQDRELAGEDTQYF	TGCGCCAGCAGCCAAGATAGGGAGCTAGCGGGGGAAGATACGCAGTATTTT	TRBD2	TRBJ2-3	few	TRBV4-3
CASSPRGDGITNEQFF	TGTGCCAGCAGCCCTCGAGGAGATGGTATCACCAATGAGCAGTTCTTC	NA	TRBJ2-1	NA	TRBV9
CASHTGTYQPQHF	TGTGCCAGTCATACAGGGACCTATCAGCCCCAGCATTTT	NA	TRBJ1-5	NA	TRBV28
CASTLNGGLTSF	TGTGCCAGCACCCTTAATGGGGGACTCACAAGTTTT	NA	TRBJ2-3	few	TRBV7-8
CASSASIQETQYF	TGTGCCAGCAGCGCCTCTATCCAAGAGACCCAGTACTTC	NA	TRBJ2-5	NA	TRBV9
CASSVGQGTYEQYF	TGTGCCAGCAGCGTTGGACAGGGGACCTACGAGCAGTACTTC	TRBD1	TRBJ2-7	NA	TRBV9
CASSPAQGKQYF	TGTGCCAGCAGCCCTGCCCAGGGGAAGCAGTATTTT	NA	TRBJ2-3	NA	TRBV7-3
CASSLSPGDGYTF	TGTGCCAGCAGCTTAAGTCCGGGGGATGGCTACACCTTC	NA	TRBJ1-2	few	TRBV7-9
CASSQGQNTEAFF	TGTGCCAGCTCCCAAGGACAGAACACTGAAGCTTTCTTT	NA	TRBJ1-1	NA	TRBV18
CSIPLQGTYEQYF	TGCAGCATCCCCCTACAGGGGACCTACGAGCAGTACTTC	TRBD1	TRBJ2-7	few	TRBV29-1
CASSLNRENYEQYF	TGTGCCAGCAGCCTTAACCGGGAAAACTACGAGCAGTACTTC	NA	TRBJ2-7	few	TRBV7-9
CASSQSGGFLTIQYF	TGTGCCAGCAGCCAGTCGGGCGGGTTCTTAACCATTCAGTACTTC	NA	TRBJ2-4	few	TRBV7-9
CSVGTIDNEQFF	TGCAGCGTTGGGACTATCGACAATGAGCAGTTCTTC	NA	TRBJ2-1	NA	TRBV29-1
CASSSTGGEQYF	TGTGCCAGCAGTTCGACAGGGGGCGAGCAGTACTTC	TRBD1	TRBJ2-7	NA	TRBV6-5
CASEENRDEQYF	TGTGCCAGCGAGGAAAATCGCGACGAGCAGTACTTC	NA	TRBJ2-7	NA	TRBV7-9
CASSLSNRVDTIYF	TGTGCCAGCAGTTTATCTAACAGGGTAGACACCATATATTTT	NA	TRBJ1-3	NA	TRBV28
CAWSPPQRSSYNEQFF	TGTGCCTGGAGTCCCCCACAGCGGTCCTCCTACAATGAGCAGTTCTTC	NA	TRBJ2-1	few	TRBV30
CASSIPDRRPWYNEQFF	TGTGCCAGTAGTATCCCCGACAGGCGGCCTTGGTACAATGAGCAGTTCTTC	NA	TRBJ2-1	NA	TRBV19
CASSSGQGGYTF	TGTGCCAGCAGCTCCGGACAGGGAGGCTACACCTTC	TRBD1	TRBJ1-2	NA	TRBV7-9
CASSSDVSGDYTF	TGTGCCAGCAGCTCAGACGTGTCCGGGGACTACACCTTC	NA	TRBJ1-2	few	TRBV27
CASSLSGGEETQYF	TGCGCCAGCAGCTTATCGGGAGGGGAGGAGACCCAGTACTTC	TRBD2	TRBJ2-5	NA	TRBV5-1
CASSPTLAGKDTQYF	TGTGCCAGCAGCCCGACCCTAGCGGGGAAAGATACGCAGTATTTT	TRBD2	TRBJ2-3	NA	TRBV27
CASSLLGGVTGELFF	TGTGCCAGCAGCCTTCTAGGGGGAGTCACCGGGGAGCTGTTTTTT	NA	TRBJ2-2	NA	TRBV7-9
CASYGAYEQYF	TGTGCCAGCTACGGTGCCTACGAGCAGTACTTC	NA	TRBJ2-7	NA	TRBV6-5
CASSRGGTGTQYF	TGCGCCAGCAGCAGGGGGGGAACGGGGACCCAGTACTTC	NA	TRBJ2-5	NA	TRBV5-1
CATSAGSREVYGYTF	TGTGCCACCAGCGCAGGGAGTAGGGAGGTCTATGGCTACACCTTC	NA	TRBJ1-2	NA	TRBV15
CASGQGLYTEAFF	TGTGCCAGCGGACAGGGGCTCTACACTGAAGCTTTCTTT	TRBD1	TRBJ1-1	NA	TRBV2